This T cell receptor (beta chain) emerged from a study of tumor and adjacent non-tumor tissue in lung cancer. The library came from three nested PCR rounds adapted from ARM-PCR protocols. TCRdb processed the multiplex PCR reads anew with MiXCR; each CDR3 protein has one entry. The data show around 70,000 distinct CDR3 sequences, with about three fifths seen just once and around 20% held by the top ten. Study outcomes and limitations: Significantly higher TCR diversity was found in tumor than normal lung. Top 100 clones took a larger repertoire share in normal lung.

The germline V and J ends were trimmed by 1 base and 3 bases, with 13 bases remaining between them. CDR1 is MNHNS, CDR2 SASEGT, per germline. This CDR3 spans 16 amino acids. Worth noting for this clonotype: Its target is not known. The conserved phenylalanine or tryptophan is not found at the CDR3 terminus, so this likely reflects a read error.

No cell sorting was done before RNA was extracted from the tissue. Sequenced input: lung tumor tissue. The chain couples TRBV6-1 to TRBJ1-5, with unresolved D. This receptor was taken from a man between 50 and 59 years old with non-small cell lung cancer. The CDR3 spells CASSEDWAGDNQPQHS. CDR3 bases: TGTGCCAGCAGTGAAGATTGGGCAGGCGACAATCAGCCCCAGCATTCT.